A single sample is the source of the 20 T cell receptor beta chains below, sequenced in a study of T cells after yellow fever vaccination. TCRdb re-analysed the 5' RACE reads in MiXCR, keeping a single row per CDR3 protein. The sample consists of hundreds of thousands of distinct CDR3 sequences, around 20% of them appearing once. The sample here was PBMCs, taken before the yellow fever booster vaccination. The receptors were gathered from a man between 18 and 29 years old who received the YFV17D yellow fever vaccine.

The chain carries TRBV28 and TRBJ2-7; weak D call: TRBD1 (6 bases). In germline, CDR1 is MDHEN, CDR2 SYDVKM. CDR3 length equals 12 residues. The DNA of the CDR3 is TGTGCCTGCAGTTTTCAGGGGCGGGAGCAGTACGTC. Amino acid sequence: CACSFQGREQYV.

This clonotype was seen a few times. V is TRBV4-1 and J is TRBJ1-5; D gene unclear. The CDR3 loop spans 15 amino acids. Germline V gene sequence: CDR1 MGHRA, CDR2 YSYEKL. V lost 0 bases and J 9 bases, leaving 15 bases between the germline ends. CDR3 sequence (DNA): TGCGCCAGCAGCCAAGATACGGATTCCTTAAGGCCCCAGCATTTT. This codes for CASSQDTDSLRPQHF.

This clonotype was detected only a few times. J is TRBJ2-5 and V is TRBV7-2; D is unclear. The CDR3 loop spans 12 amino acids. CDR1 and CDR2 (germline): SGHTA, FQGNSA. V was pared by 5 bases and J by 14 bases, with 18 bases between. CDR3 DNA sequence: TGTGCCAGCAGCGCCCGCCTAGGTCATACTTACTTC. Its protein product is CASSARLGHTYF. Full variable domain (missing parts from reference TRBV7-2 and TRBJ2-5): GAGVSQSPSNKVTEKGKDVELRCDPISGHTALYWYRQSLGQGLEFLIYFQGNSAPDKSGLPSDRFSAERTGGSVSTLTIQRTQQEDSAVYLCASSARLGHTYFGPGTRLLVL.

The rearrangement uses TRBV11-2 and TRBJ1-1; D call uncertain. The CDR3 runs to 15 residues. Germline V gene sequence: CDR1 SGHAT, CDR2 FQNNGV. V dropped 5 bases and J dropped 0 bases, with 13 bases sitting between them. DNA of the CDR3: TGTGCCAGCAGCCGGACGGTACAGATGAACACTGAAGCTTTCTTT. Protein product: CASSRTVQMNTEAFF.

This clonotype appeared a few times. The chain uses TRBV7-9 and TRBJ1-1; TRBD1 might be the D (6 bases). Germline V gene sequence: CDR1 SEHNR, CDR2 FQNEAQ (reference sequence). The CDR3 covers 13 residues. V lost 5 bases and J lost 6, with 13 bases in between. The CDR3, as DNA: TGTGCCAGCAGCCCTACAGGGCGGCCTGAAGCTTTCTTT. It encodes CASSPTGRPEAFF.

This clonotype has a handful of counts. This chain uses TRBV12-3 or TRBV12-4 with TRBJ1-5; a weak D match, TRBD1 (6 bases). V shed 6 bases and J shed 7 bases, with 16 bases lying between them. The CDR3 is 14 residues long. Here the CDR3 reads CASSKQTGFQPQHF. The CDR3 DNA follows: TGTGCCAGCAGCAAGCAAACAGGGTTCCAGCCCCAGCATTTT.

The table lists this clonotype with a few counts. The rearrangement uses TRBV6-4 and TRBJ2-3; TRBD2 agrees at 8 bases. CDR1 is MRHNA, CDR2 SNTAGT, per germline. J was trimmed by 4 bases and V by 3 bases; bases with no gene match: 6. The CDR3 spans 15 residues. The CDR3 DNA follows: TGTGCCAGCAGTGATGGAGCGGGGGCTTCAGATACGCAGTATTTT. This translates into CASSDGAGASDTQYF.

This clonotype was seen a few times. The rearrangement links TRBV5-1 to TRBJ1-4, with D maybe TRBD1 (5 bases). Between the trimmed V and J ends, which lost 8 bases and 8 bases, there was a span of 16 bases. The V gene's germline CDR1 is SGHRS and CDR2 YFSETQ. The CDR3 runs 13 residues. This chain's CDR3 is CASGRTLGEKLFF. Written as DNA, the CDR3 is TGCGCCAGTGGACGGACATTAGGGGAAAAACTGTTTTTT.

The chain is built from TRBV5-1 and TRBJ2-2; 7 bases agree with TRBD1. The CDR3 length is 15 residues. The V segment lost 1 base and the J segment 6 bases; nucleotides outside the gene matches: 6. Germline-derived CDR1 and CDR2 are SGHRS and YFSETQ. The chain's CDR3 is CASSLRQGEAGELFF. In nucleotides, the CDR3 is TGCGCCAGCAGCTTGAGACAGGGCGAAGCCGGGGAGCTGTTTTTT.

There are a few counts of this clonotype. The rearrangement links TRBV7-2 to TRBJ2-3; D remains unclear. CDR1 SGHTA and CDR2 FQGNSA come from the germline V gene. Trimming left V 2 bases short and J 2 bases short, with 14 bases between. This CDR3 has 16 amino acids. Here the CDR3 DNA reads TGTGCCAGCAGCTTATATTCCGGATTTGACACAGATACGCAGTATTTT. Protein product: CASSLYSGFDTDTQYF. Variable domain in full (rest from reference TRBV7-2 and TRBJ2-3): GAGVSQSPSNKVTEKGKDVELRCDPISGHTALYWYRQSLGQGLEFLIYFQGNSAPDKSGLPSDRFSAERTGGSVSTLTIQRTQQEDSAVYLCASSLYSGFDTDTQYFGPGTRLTVL.

V is TRBV7-3 and J is TRBJ1-6; D possibly corresponds to TRBD1 (5 bases). Germline loops: CDR1 SGHTA, CDR2 FQGTGA. The CDR3 is made up of 13 amino acids. Trimming removed 5 bases at V and 9 bases at J, with 11 bases between. The CDR3 DNA follows: TGTGCCAGCAGCCCGGACGGGGGTTCACCCCTCCACTTT. Its protein product is CASSPDGGSPLHF.

This chain joins TRBV4-1 and TRBJ2-5; D gene unclear. Germline V gene data show CDR1 as MGHRA and CDR2 as YSYEKL. There are 15 residues in the CDR3. Trimming left V 0 bases short and J 1 base short, with 9 bases between. The CDR3 loop is CASSQDMRVQETQYF. CDR3 in DNA: TGCGCCAGCAGCCAAGATATGCGCGTCCAAGAGACCCAGTACTTC.

This clonotype was seen a handful of times. The chain uses TRBV5-1 and TRBJ2-1, with 12 bases identical to TRBD2. J lost 4 bases, V lost 3 bases, and 14 bases had no gene match. The CDR3 totals 19 residues. From germline, CDR1 is SGHRS and CDR2 YFSETQ. Here the CDR3 DNA reads TGCGCCAGCAGCTGGGGATCTAGCGGGGGGGCCGGTGGATACAATGAGCAGTTCTTC. It encodes CASSWGSSGGAGGYNEQFF. The full variable domain, with the rest looked up from reference TRBV5-1 and TRBJ2-1, is KAGVTQTPRYLIKTRGQQVTLSCSPISGHRSVSWYQQTPGQGLQFLFEYFSETQRNKGNFPGRFSGRQFSNSRSEMNVSTLELGDSALYLCASSWGSSGGAGGYNEQFFGPGTRLTVL.

The rearrangement uses TRBV5-4 and TRBJ2-2; 7 nucleotides line up with TRBD1. This CDR3 has 16 amino acids. Losses at the gene ends were 1 base for V and 4 bases for J; bases not matched to a gene: 7. The V gene's germline CDR1 is SGHNT and CDR2 YYREEE (reference sequence). The CDR3 sequence is CASSLIGGNPTGELFF. The CDR3 region has the DNA TGTGCCAGCAGCTTGATAGGGGGCAATCCCACCGGGGAGCTGTTTTTT.

This clonotype occurred a few times. A read error may account for a junction end that differs from germline. V usage is TRBV7-7 and J usage is TRBJ2-1; D is possibly TRBD1 (6 bases). Germline CDR1 is SSHAT and CDR2 is FNYEAQ (reference sequence). This CDR3 contains 14 residues. CDR3: CASSSGAHRDEQFF. The DNA of the CDR3 is TGTGCTAGCAGCTCTGGGGCCCACAGGGATGAGCAGTTCTTC.

V is TRBV7-9 and J is TRBJ1-6, with D perhaps TRBD1 (6 bases). The CDR3 is made up of 15 amino acids. Germline V gene lookup returns CDR1 SEHNR and CDR2 FQNEAQ (reference sequence). V was trimmed by 1 base and J by 7 bases, leaving 11 bases between them. The CDR3 nucleotides are TGTGCCAGCAGCTTAGGCGGGACATTCAATTCACCCCTCCACTTT. It yields the protein CASSLGGTFNSPLHF.

This clonotype was seen a handful of times. The rearrangement uses TRBV7-8 and TRBJ1-4, with D tentatively TRBD1 (5 bases). CDR1 and CDR2 from the germline V gene are SGHVS and FQNEAQ. The length of the CDR3 is 19 residues. V was cut by 1 base and J by 0 bases, with 18 bases left in between. The CDR3 loop reads CASSLGGGAGISTNEKLFF. CDR3 in DNA: TGTGCCAGCAGCTTAGGAGGTGGGGCAGGGATCTCAACTAATGAAAAACTGTTTTTT.

V gene TRBV7-2 combines with J gene TRBJ2-5; possible D gene TRBD2, 5 bases. Germline values: CDR1 SGHTA, CDR2 FQGNSA. Trimming took off 4 bases at V and 2 bases at J, with 14 bases between the two ends. CDR3 length: 15 residues. The CDR3 loop is CASSWRQEKQETQYF. The CDR3 DNA sequence: TGTGCCAGCAGCTGGAGGCAGGAGAAACAAGAGACCCAGTACTTC.

In this sample, this clonotype turned up a few times. The chain uses TRBV20-1 and TRBJ1-3; tentatively, D is TRBD1 (5 bases). Looked up from germline, CDR1 is DFQATT and CDR2 is SNEGSKA (reference sequence). This CDR3 comprises 11 residues. Trimming pared 1 base from V and 10 bases from J, leaving 8 bases between. As DNA, the CDR3 is TGCAGTGCTAGAGTGGGGGGTACCATATATTTT. This gives the protein CSARVGGTIYF.

V is TRBV2 and J is TRBJ1-2; D not resolved. The V gene lost 2 bases and the J gene lost 4 bases, with 11 bases spanning the gap. CDR1 is SNHLY and CDR2 is FYNNEI in the germline V gene. The CDR3 is 14 residues long. The CDR3 nucleotides read TGTGCCAGCAGTGAACAGACCCTGGGCTATGGCTACACCTTC. Amino acids: CASSEQTLGYGYTF.